This T cell receptor beta chain was retrieved from a study of beta chain features in type 1 diabetes. Study observations and caveats: Shorter TCRB CDR3s, moderately but significantly so, marked every one of the four CD4+ subsets in Type 1 diabetes patients.

From germline, CDR1 is SNHLY and CDR2 FYNNEI. This CDR3 has 11 residues. As to this clone: The antigen is unknown. A read error may produce the germline difference seen at one junction end.

Sequenced material consisted of expressed TCRB transcripts (all of the isolated RNA was reverse transcribed). Measured with immunoSEQ multiplex PCR; TCRdb has only the in-frame clones, and not every one. The sample lists 600,000 to 700,000 clones, about an eighth seen once, with less than 0.025% in the top ten. CD4+ cells of the naive, central memory, regulatory and stem cell-like memory types were sorted via CD45RO/CCR7/CD25/CD127/CD95/CD27. The sample was naive CD4+ T cells from blood. The source of this sequence is a man younger than 30 with type 1 diabetes. V is TRBV2 and J is TRBJ2-3; the D is unclear. The CDR3 region has the DNA TGTGCCAGCAGTCCGCACTACGAGGAGTCGTTT. Protein sequence: CASSPHYEESF. Using reference TRBV2 and TRBJ2-3 for the parts outside the CDR3, the full variable domain is EPEVTQTPSHQVTQMGQEVILRCVPISNHLYFYWYRQILGQKVEFLVSFYNNEISEKSEIFDDQFSVERPDGSNFTLKIRSTKLEDSAMYFCASSPHYEESFGPGTRLTVL.